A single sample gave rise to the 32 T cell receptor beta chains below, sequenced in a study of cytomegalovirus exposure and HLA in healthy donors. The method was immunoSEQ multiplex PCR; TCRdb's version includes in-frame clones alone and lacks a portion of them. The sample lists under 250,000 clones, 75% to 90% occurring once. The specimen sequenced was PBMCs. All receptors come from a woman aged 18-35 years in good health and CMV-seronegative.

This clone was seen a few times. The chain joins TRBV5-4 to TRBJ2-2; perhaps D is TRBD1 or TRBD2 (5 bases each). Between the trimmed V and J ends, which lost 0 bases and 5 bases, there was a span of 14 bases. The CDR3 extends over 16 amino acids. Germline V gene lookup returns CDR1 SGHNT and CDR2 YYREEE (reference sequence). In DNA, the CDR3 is TGTGCCAGCAGCTTGGTGCGACCAGAGGGGACCGGGGAGCTGTTTTTT. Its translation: CASSLVRPEGTGELFF.

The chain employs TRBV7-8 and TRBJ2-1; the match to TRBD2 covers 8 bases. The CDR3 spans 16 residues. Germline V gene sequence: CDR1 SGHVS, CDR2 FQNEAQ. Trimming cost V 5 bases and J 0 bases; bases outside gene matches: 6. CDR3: CASSPYREGSYNEQFF. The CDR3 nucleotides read TGTGCCAGCAGCCCCTATCGGGAGGGCTCCTACAATGAGCAGTTCTTC.

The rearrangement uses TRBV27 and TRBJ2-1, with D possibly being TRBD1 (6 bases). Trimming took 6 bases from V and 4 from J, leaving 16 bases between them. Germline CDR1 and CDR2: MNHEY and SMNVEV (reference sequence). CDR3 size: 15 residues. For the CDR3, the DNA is TGTGCCAGCAGCCGGATCCGGGACACATACAATGAGCAGTTCTTC. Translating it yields CASSRIRDTYNEQFF.

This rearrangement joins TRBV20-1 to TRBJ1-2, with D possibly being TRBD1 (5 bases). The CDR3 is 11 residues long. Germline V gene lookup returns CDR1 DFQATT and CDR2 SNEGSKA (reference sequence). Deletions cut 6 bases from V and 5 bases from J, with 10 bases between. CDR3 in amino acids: CSAGTGYGYTF. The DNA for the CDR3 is TGCAGTGCGGGAACAGGATATGGCTACACCTTC.

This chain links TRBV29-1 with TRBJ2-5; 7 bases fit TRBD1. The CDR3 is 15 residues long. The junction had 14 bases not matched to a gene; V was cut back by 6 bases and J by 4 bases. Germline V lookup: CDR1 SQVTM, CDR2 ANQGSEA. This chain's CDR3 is CSVGDQARGLETQYF. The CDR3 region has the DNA TGCAGCGTGGGCGATCAGGCCAGGGGGTTAGAGACCCAGTACTTC.

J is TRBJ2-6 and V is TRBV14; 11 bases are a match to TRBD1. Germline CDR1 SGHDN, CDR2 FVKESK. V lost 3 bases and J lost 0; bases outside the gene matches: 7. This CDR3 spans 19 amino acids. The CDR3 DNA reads TGTGCCAGCAGCCAGAGAAGGGACAGGGGGGCCTCTGGGGCCAACGTCCTGACTTTC. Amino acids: CASSQRRDRGASGANVLTF.

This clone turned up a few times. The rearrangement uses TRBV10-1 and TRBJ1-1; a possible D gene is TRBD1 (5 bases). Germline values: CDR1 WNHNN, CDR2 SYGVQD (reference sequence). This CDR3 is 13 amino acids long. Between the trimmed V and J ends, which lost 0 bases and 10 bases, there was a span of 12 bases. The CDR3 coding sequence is TGCGCCAGCAGTGAGTCGATTAGGGGTGCAGCTTTCTTT. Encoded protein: CASSESIRGAAFF.

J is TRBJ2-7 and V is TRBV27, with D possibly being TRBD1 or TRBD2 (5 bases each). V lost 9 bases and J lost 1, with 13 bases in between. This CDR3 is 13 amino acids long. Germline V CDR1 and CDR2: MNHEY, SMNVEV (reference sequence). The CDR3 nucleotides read TGTGCCAGTAGCGACAGTGTTTCCTACGAGCAGTACTTC. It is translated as CASSDSVSYEQYF.

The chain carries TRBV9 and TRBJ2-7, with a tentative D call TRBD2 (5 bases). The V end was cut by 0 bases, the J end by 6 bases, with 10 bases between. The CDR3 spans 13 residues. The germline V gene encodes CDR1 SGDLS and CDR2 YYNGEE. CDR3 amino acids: CASSVGGGSEQYF. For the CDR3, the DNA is TGTGCCAGCAGCGTAGGTGGAGGAAGCGAGCAGTACTTC.

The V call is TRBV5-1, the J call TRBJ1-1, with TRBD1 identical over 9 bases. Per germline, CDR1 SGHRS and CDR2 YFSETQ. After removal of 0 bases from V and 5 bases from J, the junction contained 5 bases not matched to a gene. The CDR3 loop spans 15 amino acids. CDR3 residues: CASSLVGQGLTEAFF. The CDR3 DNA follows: TGCGCCAGCAGCTTGGTGGGACAGGGTTTAACTGAAGCTTTCTTT.

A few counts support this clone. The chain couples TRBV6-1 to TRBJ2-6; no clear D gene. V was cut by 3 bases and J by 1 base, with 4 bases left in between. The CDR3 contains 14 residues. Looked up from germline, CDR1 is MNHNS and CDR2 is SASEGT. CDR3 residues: CASSDGSGANVLTF. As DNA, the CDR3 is TGTGCCAGCAGTGACGGTTCTGGGGCCAACGTCCTGACTTTC.

CDR3 nucleotide sequence: TGTGCCAGCAGCCCCGGGACAGGGGGGCCGGGCTCTCGGAACACTGAAGCTTTCTTT. This codes for CASSPGTGGPGSRNTEAFF. This chain connects TRBV7-3 to TRBJ1-1; 11 nucleotides match TRBD1. Germline loops: CDR1 SGHTA, CDR2 FQGTGA. V dropped 5 bases and J dropped 1; count of bases not matched to a gene: 15. CDR3 size: 19 residues.

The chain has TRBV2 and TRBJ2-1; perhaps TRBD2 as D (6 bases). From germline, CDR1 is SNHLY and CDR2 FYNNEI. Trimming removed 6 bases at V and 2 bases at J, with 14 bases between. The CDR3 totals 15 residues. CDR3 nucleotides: TGTGCCAGCAGATTAGCGGACTTGGCCTACAATGAGCAGTTCTTC. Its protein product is CASRLADLAYNEQFF.

CDR3 protein: CASSVVVGITDTQYF. CDR3 bases: TGTGCCAGCAGCGTAGTTGTGGGGATAACAGATACGCAGTATTTT. The chain joins TRBV9 to TRBJ2-3; no clear D gene. Germline V gene sequence: CDR1 SGDLS, CDR2 YYNGEE. The length of the CDR3 is 15 residues. V lost 0 bases and J 3 bases, leaving 11 bases between the germline ends.

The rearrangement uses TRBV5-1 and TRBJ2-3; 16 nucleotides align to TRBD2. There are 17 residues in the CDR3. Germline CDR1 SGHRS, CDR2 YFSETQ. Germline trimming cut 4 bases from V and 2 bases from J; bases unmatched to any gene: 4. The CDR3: CASSPGLAGGTTDTQYF. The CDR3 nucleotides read TGCGCCAGCAGCCCGGGACTAGCGGGAGGGACCACAGATACGCAGTATTTT. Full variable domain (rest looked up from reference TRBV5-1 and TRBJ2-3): KAGVTQTPRYLIKTRGQQVTLSCSPISGHRSVSWYQQTPGQGLQFLFEYFSETQRNKGNFPGRFSGRQFSNSRSEMNVSTLELGDSALYLCASSPGLAGGTTDTQYFGPGTRLTVL.

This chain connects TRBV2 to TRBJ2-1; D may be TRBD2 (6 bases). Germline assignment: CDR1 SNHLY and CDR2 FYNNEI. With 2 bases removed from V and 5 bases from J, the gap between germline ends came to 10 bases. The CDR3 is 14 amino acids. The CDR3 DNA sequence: TGTGCCAGCAGTGAACTAGCGAAAAACAATGAGCAGTTCTTC. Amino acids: CASSELAKNNEQFF.

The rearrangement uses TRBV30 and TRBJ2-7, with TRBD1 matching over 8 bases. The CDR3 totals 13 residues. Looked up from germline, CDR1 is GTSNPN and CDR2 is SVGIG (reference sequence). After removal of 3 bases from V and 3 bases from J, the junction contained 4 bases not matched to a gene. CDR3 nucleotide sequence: TGTGCCTGGAGCAACAGGGGGTTCTACGAGCAGTACTTC. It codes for CAWSNRGFYEQYF.

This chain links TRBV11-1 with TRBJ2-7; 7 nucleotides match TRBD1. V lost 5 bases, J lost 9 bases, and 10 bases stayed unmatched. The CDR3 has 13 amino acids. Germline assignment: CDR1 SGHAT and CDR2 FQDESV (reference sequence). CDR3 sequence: CASSPGTVEGQYF. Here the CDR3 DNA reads TGTGCCAGCAGCCCCGGGACAGTAGAGGGGCAGTACTTC.

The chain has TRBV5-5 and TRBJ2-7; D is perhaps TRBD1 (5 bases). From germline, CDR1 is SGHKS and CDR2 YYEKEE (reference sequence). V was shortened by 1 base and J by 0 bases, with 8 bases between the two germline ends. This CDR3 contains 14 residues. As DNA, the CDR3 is TGTGCCAGCAGCTTGTTCAGGGACTCCTACGAGCAGTACTTC. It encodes CASSLFRDSYEQYF.

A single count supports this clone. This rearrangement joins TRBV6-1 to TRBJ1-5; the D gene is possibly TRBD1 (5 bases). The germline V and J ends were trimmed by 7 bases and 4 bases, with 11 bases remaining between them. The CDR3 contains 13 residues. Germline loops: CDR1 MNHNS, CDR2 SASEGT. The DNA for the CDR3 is TGTGCCAGCACTGTGACAGTGAATCAGCCCCAGCATTTT. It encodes CASTVTVNQPQHF.

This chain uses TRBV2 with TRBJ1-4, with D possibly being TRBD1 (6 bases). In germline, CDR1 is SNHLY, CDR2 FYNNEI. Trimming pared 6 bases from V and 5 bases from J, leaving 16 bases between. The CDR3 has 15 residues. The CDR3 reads CASRAAQGKNEKLFF. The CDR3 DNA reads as TGTGCCAGCAGAGCAGCTCAGGGGAAAAATGAAAAACTGTTTTTT.

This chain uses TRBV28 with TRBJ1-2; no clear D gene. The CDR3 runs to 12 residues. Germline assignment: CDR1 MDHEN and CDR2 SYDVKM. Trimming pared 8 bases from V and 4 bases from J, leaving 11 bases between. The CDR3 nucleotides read TGTGCCAGCTCGCCCGGGTTCTATGGCTACACCTTC. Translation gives CASSPGFYGYTF.

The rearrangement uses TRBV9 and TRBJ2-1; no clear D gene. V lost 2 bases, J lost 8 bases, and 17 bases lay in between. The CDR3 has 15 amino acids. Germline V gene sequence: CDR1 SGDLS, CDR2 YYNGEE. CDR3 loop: CASSVTPDWFDEQFF. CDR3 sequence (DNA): TGTGCCAGCAGCGTTACCCCCGATTGGTTCGATGAGCAGTTCTTC.

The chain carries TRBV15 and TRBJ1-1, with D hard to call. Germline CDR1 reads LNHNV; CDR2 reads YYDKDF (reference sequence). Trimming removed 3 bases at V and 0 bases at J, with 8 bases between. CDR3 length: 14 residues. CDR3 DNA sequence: TGTGCCACCAGCAGCGGCAGTTTGAACACTGAAGCTTTCTTT. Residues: CATSSGSLNTEAFF.

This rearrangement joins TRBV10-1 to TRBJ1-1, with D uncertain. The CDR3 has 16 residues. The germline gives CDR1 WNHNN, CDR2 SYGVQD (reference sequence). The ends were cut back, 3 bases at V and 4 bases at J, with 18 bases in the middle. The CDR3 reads CASSEFGRPPGTEAFF. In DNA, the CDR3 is TGCGCCAGCAGTGAATTCGGCCGACCCCCGGGCACTGAAGCTTTCTTT.

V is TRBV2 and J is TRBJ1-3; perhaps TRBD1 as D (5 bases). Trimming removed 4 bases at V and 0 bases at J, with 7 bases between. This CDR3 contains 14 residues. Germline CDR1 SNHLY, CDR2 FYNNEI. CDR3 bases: TGTGCCAGCAGTGCGGGGCCCTCTGGAAACACCATATATTTT. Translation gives CASSAGPSGNTIYF.

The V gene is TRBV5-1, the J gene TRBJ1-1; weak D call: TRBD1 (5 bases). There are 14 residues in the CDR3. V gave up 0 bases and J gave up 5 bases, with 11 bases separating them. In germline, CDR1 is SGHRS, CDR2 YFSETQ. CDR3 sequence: CASSLEQGGTEAFF. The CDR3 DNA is TGCGCCAGCAGCTTGGAGCAGGGCGGGACTGAAGCTTTCTTT.

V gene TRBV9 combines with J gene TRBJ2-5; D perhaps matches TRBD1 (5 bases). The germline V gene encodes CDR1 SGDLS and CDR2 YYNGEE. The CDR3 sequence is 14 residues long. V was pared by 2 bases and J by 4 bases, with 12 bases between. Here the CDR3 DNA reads TGTGCCAGCAGCGTGGGGCTGGAAGGAGAGACCCAGTACTTC. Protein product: CASSVGLEGETQYF.

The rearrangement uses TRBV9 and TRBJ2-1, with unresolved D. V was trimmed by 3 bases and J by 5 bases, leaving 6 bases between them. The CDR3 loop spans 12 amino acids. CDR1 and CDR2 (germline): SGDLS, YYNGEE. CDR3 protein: CASSAANNEQFF. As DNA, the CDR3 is TGTGCCAGCAGCGCGGCGAACAATGAGCAGTTCTTC.

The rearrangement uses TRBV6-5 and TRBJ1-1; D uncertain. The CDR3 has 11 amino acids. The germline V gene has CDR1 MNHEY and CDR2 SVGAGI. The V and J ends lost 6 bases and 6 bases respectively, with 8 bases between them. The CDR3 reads CASSRASEAFF. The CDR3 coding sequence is TGTGCCAGCAGCCGCGCGTCTGAAGCTTTCTTT.

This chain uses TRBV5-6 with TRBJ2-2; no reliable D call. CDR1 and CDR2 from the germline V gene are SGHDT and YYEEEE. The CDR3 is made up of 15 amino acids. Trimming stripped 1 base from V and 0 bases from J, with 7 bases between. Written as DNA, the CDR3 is TGTGCCAGCAGCTTGTACAGAACGAACACCGGGGAGCTGTTTTTT. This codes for CASSLYRTNTGELFF.

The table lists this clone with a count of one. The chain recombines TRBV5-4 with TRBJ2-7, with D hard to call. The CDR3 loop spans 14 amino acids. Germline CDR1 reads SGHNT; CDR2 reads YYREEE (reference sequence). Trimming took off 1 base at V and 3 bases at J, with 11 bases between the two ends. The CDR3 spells CASSLKDGDYEQYF. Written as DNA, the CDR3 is TGTGCCAGCAGCTTGAAGGACGGCGACTACGAGCAGTACTTC. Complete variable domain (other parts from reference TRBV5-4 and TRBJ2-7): ETGVTQSPTHLIKTRGQQVTLRCSSQSGHNTVSWYQQALGQGPQFIFQYYREEENGRGNFPPRFSGLQFPNYSSELNVNALELDDSALYLCASSLKDGDYEQYFGPGTRLTVT.